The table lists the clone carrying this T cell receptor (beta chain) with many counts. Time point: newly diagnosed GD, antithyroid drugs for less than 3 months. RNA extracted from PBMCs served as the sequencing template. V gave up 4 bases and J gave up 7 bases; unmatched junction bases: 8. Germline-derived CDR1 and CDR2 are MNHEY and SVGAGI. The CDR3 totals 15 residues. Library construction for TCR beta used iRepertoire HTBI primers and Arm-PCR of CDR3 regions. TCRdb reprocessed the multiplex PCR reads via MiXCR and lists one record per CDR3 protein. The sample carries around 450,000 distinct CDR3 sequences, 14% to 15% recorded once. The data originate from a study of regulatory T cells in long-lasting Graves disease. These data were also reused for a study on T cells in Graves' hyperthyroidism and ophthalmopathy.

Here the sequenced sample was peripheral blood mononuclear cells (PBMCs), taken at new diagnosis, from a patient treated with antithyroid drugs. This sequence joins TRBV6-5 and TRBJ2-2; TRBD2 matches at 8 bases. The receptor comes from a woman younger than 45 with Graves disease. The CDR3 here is CASSWAGGSRGELFF. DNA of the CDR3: TGTGCCAGCAGTTGGGCGGGAGGCTCCCGCGGGGAGCTGTTTTTT.